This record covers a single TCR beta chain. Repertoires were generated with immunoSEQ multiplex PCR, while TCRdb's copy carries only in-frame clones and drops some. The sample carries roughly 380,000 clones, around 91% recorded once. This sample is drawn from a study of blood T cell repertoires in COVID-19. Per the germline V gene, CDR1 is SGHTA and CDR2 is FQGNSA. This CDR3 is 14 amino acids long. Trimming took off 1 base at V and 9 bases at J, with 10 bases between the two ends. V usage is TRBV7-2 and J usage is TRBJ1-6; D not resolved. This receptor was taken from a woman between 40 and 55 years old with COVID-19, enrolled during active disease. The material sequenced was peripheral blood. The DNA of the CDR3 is TGTGCCAGCAGCTTAGGTACGGGGATTTCACCCCTCCACTTT. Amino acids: CASSLGTGISPLHF.